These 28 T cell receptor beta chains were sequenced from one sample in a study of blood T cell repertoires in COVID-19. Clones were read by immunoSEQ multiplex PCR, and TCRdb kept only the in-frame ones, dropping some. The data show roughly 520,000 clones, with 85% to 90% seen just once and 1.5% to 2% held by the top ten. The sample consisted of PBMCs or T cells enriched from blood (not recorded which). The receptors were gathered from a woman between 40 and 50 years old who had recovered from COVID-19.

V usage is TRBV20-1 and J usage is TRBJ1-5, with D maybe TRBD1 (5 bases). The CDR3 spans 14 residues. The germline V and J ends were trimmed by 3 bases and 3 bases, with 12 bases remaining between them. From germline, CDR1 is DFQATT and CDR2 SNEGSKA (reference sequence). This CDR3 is CSASRGVLNQPQHF. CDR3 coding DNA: TGCAGTGCTAGTCGGGGGGTTCTCAATCAGCCCCAGCATTTT.

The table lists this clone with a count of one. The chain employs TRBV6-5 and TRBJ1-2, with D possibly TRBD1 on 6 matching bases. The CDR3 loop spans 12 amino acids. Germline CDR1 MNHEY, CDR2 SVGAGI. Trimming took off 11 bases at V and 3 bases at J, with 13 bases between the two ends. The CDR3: CAVGAGDYGYTF. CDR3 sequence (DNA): TGTGCCGTTGGGGCAGGGGACTATGGCTACACCTTC.

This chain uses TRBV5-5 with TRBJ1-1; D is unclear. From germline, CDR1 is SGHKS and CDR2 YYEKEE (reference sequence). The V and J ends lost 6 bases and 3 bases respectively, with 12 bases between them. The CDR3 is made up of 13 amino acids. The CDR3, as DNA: TGTGCCAGCACCTATGGGCGCTACACTGAAGCTTTCTTT. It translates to CASTYGRYTEAFF.

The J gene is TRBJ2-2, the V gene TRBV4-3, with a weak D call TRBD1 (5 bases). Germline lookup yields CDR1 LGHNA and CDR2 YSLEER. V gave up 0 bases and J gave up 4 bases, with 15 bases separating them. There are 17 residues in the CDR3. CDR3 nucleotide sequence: TGCGCCAGCAGCCAAGATTCGGAGACAGTGGGCACCGGGGAGCTGTTTTTT. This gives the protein CASSQDSETVGTGELFF.

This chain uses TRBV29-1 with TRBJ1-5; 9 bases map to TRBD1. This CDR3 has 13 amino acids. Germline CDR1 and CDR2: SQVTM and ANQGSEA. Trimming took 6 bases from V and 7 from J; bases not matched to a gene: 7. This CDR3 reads CSVGTGSRQPQHF. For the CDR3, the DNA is TGCAGCGTGGGGACAGGGAGTAGACAGCCCCAGCATTTT.

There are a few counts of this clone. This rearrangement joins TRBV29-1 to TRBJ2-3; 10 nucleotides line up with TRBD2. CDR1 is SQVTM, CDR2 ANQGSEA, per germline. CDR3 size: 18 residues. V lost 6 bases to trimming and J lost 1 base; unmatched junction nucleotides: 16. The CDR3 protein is CSVAGYLAGEAGTDTQYF. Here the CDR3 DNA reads TGCAGCGTAGCGGGCTATCTAGCGGGAGAAGCTGGCACAGATACGCAGTATTTT.

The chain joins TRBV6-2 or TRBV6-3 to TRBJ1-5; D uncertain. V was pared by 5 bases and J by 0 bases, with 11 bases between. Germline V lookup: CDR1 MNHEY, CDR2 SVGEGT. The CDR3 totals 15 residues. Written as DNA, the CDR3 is TGTGCCAGCAGTCGTCTAACTGGTAGCAATCAGCCCCAGCATTTT. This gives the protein CASSRLTGSNQPQHF.

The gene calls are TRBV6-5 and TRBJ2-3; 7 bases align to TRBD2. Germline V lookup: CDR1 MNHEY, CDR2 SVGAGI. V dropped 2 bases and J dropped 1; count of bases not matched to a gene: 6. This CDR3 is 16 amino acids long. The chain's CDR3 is CASSYVGLAGTDTQYF. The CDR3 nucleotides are TGTGCCAGCAGTTACGTGGGGCTAGCGGGCACAGATACGCAGTATTTT.

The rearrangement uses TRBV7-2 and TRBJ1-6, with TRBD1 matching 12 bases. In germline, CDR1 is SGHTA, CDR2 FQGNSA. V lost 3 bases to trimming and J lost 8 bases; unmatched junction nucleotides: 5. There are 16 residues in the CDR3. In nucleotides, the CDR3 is TGTGCCAGCAGCTTGGGTGGGACAGGGGGCTATTCACCCCTCCACTTT. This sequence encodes CASSLGGTGGYSPLHF.

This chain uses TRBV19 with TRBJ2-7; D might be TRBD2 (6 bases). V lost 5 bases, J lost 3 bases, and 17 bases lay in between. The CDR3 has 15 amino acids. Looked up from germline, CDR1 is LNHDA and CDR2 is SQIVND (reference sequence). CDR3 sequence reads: CASSPRLAENYEQYF. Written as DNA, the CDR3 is TGTGCCAGTAGTCCCCGATTAGCGGAGAACTACGAGCAGTACTTC.

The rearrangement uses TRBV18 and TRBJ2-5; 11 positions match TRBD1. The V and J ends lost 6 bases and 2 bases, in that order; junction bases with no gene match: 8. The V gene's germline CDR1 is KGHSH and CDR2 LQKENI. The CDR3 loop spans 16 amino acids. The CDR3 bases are TGTGCCAGCTCTCTGGGGACAGGGGGTCCTCAAGAGACCCAGTACTTC. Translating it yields CASSLGTGGPQETQYF.

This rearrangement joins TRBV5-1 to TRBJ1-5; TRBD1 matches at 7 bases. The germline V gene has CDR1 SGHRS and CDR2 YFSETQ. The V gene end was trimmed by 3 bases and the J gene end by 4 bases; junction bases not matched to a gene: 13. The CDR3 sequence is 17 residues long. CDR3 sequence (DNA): TGCGCCAGCAGCTGGTGGACAGGAGAGAGATTTAATCAGCCCCAGCATTTT. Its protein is CASSWWTGERFNQPQHF.

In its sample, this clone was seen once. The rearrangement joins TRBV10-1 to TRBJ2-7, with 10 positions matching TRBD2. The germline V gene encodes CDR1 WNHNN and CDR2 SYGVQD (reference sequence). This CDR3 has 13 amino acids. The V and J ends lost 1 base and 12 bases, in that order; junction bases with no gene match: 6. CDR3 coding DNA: TGCGCCAGCAGTGAGTATGCTAGCGGGAGAATGTACTTC. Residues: CASSEYASGRMYF.

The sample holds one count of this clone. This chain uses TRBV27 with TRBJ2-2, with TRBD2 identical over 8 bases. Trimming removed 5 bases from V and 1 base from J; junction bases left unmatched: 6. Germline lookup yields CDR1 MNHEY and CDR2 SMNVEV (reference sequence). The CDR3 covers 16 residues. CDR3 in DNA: TGTGCCAGCAGTCCCGGGAGGGCGGTGAACACCGGGGAGCTGTTTTTT. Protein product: CASSPGRAVNTGELFF.

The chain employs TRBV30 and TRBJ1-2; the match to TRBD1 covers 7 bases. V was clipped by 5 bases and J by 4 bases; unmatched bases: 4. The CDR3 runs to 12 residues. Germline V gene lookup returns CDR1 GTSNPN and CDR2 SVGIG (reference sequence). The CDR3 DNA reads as TGTGCCTGGTACGACAGGGTCTATGGCTACACCTTC. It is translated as CAWYDRVYGYTF.

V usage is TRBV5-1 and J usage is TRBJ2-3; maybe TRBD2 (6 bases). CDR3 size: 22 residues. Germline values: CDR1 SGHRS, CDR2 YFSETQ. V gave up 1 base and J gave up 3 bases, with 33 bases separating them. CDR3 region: CASSLYGVRQSGPSSRTDTQYF. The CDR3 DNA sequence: TGCGCCAGCAGCTTGTACGGGGTCAGGCAAAGCGGGCCCTCCTCGCGGACAGATACGCAGTATTTT.

CDR3 in DNA: TGTGCCAGCTCACCTCCCGGGACAGGGGGCATTTTTCGGAATGAGCAGTTCTTC. It encodes CASSPPGTGGIFRNEQFF. The chain couples TRBV18 to TRBJ2-1; the match to TRBD1 covers 12 bases. Germline CDR1 and CDR2: KGHSH and LQKENI. The V gene end was trimmed by 3 bases and the J gene end by 7 bases; junction bases not matched to a gene: 13. This CDR3 has 18 amino acids.

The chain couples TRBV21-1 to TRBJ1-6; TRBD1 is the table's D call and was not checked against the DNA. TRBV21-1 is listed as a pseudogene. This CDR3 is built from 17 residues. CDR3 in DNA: TGTGCCAGCAGCAAAGGCAGCAGGGGGCTCAATAATTCACCCCTCCACTTT. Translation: CASSKGSRGLNNSPLHF.

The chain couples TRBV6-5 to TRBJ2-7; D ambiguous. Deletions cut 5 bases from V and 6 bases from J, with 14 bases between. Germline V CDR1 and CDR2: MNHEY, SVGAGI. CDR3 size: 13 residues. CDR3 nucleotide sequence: TGTGCCAGCAGTATACTCTTTCCCCCCGAGCAGTACTTC. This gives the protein CASSILFPPEQYF.

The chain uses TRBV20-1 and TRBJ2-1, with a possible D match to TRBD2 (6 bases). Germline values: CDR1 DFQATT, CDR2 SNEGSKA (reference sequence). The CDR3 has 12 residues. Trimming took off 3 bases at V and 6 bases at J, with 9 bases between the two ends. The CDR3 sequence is CSASLTSNEQFF. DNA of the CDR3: TGCAGTGCTAGTCTGACTAGCAATGAGCAGTTCTTC.

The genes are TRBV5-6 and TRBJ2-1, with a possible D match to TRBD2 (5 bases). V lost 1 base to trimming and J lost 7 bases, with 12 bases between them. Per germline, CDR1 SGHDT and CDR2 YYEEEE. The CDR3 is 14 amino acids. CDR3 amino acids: CASSLRLAKNEQFF. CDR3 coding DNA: TGTGCCAGCAGCTTGCGCCTAGCAAAAAATGAGCAGTTCTTC.

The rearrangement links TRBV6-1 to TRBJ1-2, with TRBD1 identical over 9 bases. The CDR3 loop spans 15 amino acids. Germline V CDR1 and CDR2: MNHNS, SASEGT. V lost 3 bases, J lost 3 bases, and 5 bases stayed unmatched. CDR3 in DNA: TGTGCCAGCAGTGACGACGACAGGGGGTACTATGGCTACACCTTC. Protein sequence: CASSDDDRGYYGYTF.

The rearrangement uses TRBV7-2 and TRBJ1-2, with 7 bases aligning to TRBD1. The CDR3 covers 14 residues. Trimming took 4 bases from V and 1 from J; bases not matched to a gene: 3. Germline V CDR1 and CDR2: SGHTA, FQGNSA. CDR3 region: CASSYRGNNYGYTF. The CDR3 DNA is TGTGCCAGCAGCTACAGGGGAAATAACTATGGCTACACCTTC.

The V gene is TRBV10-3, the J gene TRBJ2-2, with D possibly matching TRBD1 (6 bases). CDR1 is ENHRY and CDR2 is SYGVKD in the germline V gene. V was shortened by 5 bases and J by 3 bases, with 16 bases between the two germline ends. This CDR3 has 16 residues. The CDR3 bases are TGTGCCATCAGTTCTTTTGGGGGCTCGGACACCGGGGAGCTGTTTTTT. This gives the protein CAISSFGGSDTGELFF.

CDR3 residues: CATSRDLRGFDYTF. As DNA, the CDR3 is TGTGCCACCAGCAGAGATTTGCGGGGATTTGACTACACCTTC. The rearrangement links TRBV15 to TRBJ1-2; D is undetermined. V was shortened by 0 bases and J by 10 bases, with 15 bases between the two germline ends. The V gene's germline CDR1 is LNHNV and CDR2 YYDKDF (reference sequence). CDR3 length: 14 residues.

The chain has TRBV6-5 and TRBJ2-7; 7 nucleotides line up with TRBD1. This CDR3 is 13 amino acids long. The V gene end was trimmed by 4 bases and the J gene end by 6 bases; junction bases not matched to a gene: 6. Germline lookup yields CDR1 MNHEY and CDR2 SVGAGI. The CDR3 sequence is CASSWTGSIEQYF. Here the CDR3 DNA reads TGTGCCAGCAGTTGGACAGGTTCTATCGAGCAGTACTTC.

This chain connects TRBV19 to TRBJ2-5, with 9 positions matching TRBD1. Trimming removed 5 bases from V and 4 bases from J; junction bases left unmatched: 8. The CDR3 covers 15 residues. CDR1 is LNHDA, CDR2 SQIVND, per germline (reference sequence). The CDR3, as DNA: TGTGCCAGTAGTGCTACAGGGGGCTACGGAGAGACCCAGTACTTC. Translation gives CASSATGGYGETQYF. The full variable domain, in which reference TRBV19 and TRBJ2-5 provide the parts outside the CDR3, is DGGITQSPKYLFRKEGQNVTLSCEQNLNHDAMYWYRQDPGQGLRLIYYSQIVNDFQKGDIAEGYSVSREKKESFPLTVTSAQKNPTAFYLCASSATGGYGETQYFGPGTRLLVL.

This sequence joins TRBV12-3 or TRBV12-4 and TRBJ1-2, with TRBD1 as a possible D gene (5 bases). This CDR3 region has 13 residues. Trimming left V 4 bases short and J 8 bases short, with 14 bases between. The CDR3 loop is CASSWDWNWGYTF. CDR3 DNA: TGTGCCAGCAGTTGGGACTGGAACTGGGGCTACACCTTC.